This T cell receptor beta chain was found in a study of blood T cells in healthy people across ages (dated by TCRdb to about 2015). With regard to the full study: In model experiments, roughly one uniquely barcoded TCR beta cDNA molecule per two T cells was captured by template switching. Four age groups were formed from the donors: young (average 16 years), middle-aged (approximately 42), aged (about 68) and long-lived (about 80). Using the same blood draw, the study looked at two additional independent replicas of 1 million unique cDNA reads for two donors, one aged 18 to 29 and the other aged 80 or older. To track age-related changes in TCR beta repertoire diversity, the study relied on deep sequencing normalized with unique cDNA molecular identifiers. To avoid experimental bias, donors of different ages were randomly spread across the sequencing lanes. Study-level results and caveats: Bulk unsorted PBMC profiling prevented conclusive comparison of naive and antigen-experienced compartments. Compared with the aged group, the long-lived group had more naive CD4+ T cells, fewer expanded clones and increased TCR diversity, suggesting age selection. Total diversity estimates from one million sequenced T cells were considered lower bounds and underestimates. Observed TCR beta diversity per million T cells fell roughly linearly with age, and a significant reduction was already apparent by age around 40. Donor CMV infection status was unknown, potentially confounding age-related changes in expanded clonotypes. There was a strong correlation between observed TCR beta diversity and the percentage of naive T cells measured by flow cytometry.

CDR3 length: 16 amino acids, cysteine to phenylalanine. Only CDR3 DNA remains: 48 bases, in frame from the first base. At the junction V is shortened by 7 bases and J by 4 bases, with 21 bases in between. Library generation was performed with 5' RACE. TCRdb records Illumina HiSeq 2500 as the sequencer. A second PCR of about 7 to 12 cycles was run with a J-beta primer mix and a sample-barcoded 5' primer. Each TCR beta cDNA molecule received a unique molecular identifier from a template-switch 5' adaptor carrying 12 random nucleotides. Each sample yielded at least 2.5 million CDR3-containing paired-end reads. The Mint cDNA synthesis kit, primed by a TRBC-specific oligonucleotide, was used to synthesize first-strand cDNA from all RNA. Following uracil-DNA glycosylase treatment, a first 18-cycle PCR with universal primers M1SS and BC2_uni_R was performed on all cDNA. The source study handled its data this way. Normalization of each sample was performed by random selection of 1 million high-quality reads, each carrying a distinct molecular identifier. Instead of being binned into consensus sequences, reads that shared molecular identifiers were thrown out. CDR3 identification, clonotype clustering and error correction used MiTCR with a Q25 quality threshold and the strictest error-elimination algorithm. A nonparametric unseen species model with Euler transformation was used to estimate a lower bound on total TCR beta diversity. TCRdb took the public reads, trimmed them with fastp at Q25, ran MiXCR for clone calling and kept in-frame beta chains. Identical CDR3 proteins give one entry, which carries the most common genes and DNA. The V and J calls and clone size come from TCRdb's table, not from the authors' own analysis. The table for this sample lists approximately 900,000 distinct CDR3 sequences; roughly 43% of them were counted only once. Roughly 13% of the sample rests with the top ten.

With respect to this clonotype: Which antigen it targets is not known. No much larger clone exists at a distance of one base, and base qualities are not known.

The donors were under 40 Caucasian individuals from Russia, aged roughly 6 to 95 years, who were systemically healthy. Approximately 11 milliliters of peripheral blood were drawn from each donor into EDTA-treated Vacutainer tubes. Ficoll-Paque density-gradient centrifugation was used to isolate PBMCs, with at least 6 million obtained per sample. Trizol reagent was used to extract total RNA from PBMCs, with at least 6 micrograms per sample. The percentages of naive CD45RAhigh/CD27high T cells were determined by flow cytometry on a PBMC aliquot from every donor. This clonotype originated in a young man in good health. This chain joins TRBV12-3 or TRBV12-4 to TRBJ2-3, with the D segment identity uncertain. Sequenced: blood. The CDR3 loop reads CASTQTDRYFSDTQYF. The sequence in DNA is TGTGCCAGCACCCAGACGGACCGCTATTTTTCAGATACGCAGTATTTT.